Listed here is a single T cell receptor (beta chain). Its cognate antigen is unknown. The treatment denotes: around 19 received Ad26.COV2.S at low or high dose, single or two shots; several received placebo; per-sample allocation not given. Collection of the samples took place on day 63 after the first injection of vaccine or placebo. Generated by immunoSEQ multiplex PCR, the TCRdb table keeps only in-frame clones and is missing some. The sample consists of some 340,000 clones, approximately 86% of them appearing once. This sample was taken from a study of Ad26.COV2.S vaccination and SARS-CoV-2 variants. Study results and caveats: Marked by substantial breadth, spike-specific CD8+ and CD4+ T cell responses were reportedly seen after vaccination.

The germline V gene encodes CDR1 LGHNA and CDR2 YSLEER. CDR3 length: 14 amino acids. Between the trimmed V and J ends, which lost 4 bases and 7 bases, there was a span of 16 bases. This sample comprised peripheral blood, obtained in a trial of Ad26.COV2.S vaccine versus placebo. This TCR came from a person between 18 and 65 years old who received the Ad26.COV2.S COVID-19 vaccine or a placebo. The V gene is TRBV4-3, the J gene TRBJ1-2; tentative D call: TRBD1 (6 bases). Here the CDR3 DNA reads TGCGCCAGCAGCCCGCAAACACAGGGTAGTGGCTACACCTTC. Translated, it gives CASSPQTQGSGYTF.